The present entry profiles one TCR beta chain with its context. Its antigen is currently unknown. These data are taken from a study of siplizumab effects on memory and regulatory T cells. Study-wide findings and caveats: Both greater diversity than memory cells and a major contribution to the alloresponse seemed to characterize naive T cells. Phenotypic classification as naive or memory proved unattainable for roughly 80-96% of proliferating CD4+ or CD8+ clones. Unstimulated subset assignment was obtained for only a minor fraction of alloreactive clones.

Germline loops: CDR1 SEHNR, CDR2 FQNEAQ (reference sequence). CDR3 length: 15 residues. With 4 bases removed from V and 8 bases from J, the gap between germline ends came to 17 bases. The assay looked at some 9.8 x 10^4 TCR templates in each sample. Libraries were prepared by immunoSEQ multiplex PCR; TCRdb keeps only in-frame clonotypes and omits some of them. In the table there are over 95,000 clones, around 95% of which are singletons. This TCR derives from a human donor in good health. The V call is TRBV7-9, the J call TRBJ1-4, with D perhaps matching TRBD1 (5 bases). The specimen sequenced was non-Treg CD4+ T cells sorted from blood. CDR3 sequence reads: CASSSPGGWNEKLFF. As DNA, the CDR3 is TGTGCCAGCAGCTCCCCGGGGGGGTGGAACGAAAAACTGTTTTTT.